This entry concerns a single T cell receptor (beta chain). Antigen specificity is unknown. The same CDR3 is also encoded by other DNA sequences in this sample. Use of 60 Vbeta and 13 Jbeta primers characterized the PCR. Sequencing used immunoSEQ multiplex PCR; TCRdb keeps in-frame clones, though not all of them. The sample lists 95,000 to 110,000 clones, over 9.5% seen once, with 5% to 6.5% in the top ten. These data come from a study of cytomegalovirus exposure and HLA in healthy donors. Study observations and caveats: Accurate prediction of most subjects' HLA-A and HLA-B alleles from TCR beta sequences was reported. Links to common viral pathogens appeared, in a later analysis, for several of the most significant clusters. Another analysis was done later, and it associated fewer than 20,000 TCR beta sequences with HLA alleles at 0.05 false discovery rate.

This receptor was identified in a man aged 40-49 years in good health and CMV-seropositive. Sample: PBMCs.

CDR3 DNA: TGTGCCAGCACACCGACAGGACCTCGGGCCGAGCAGTACTTC. Its translation is CASTPTGPRAEQYF. The chain links TRBV6-5 to TRBJ2-7, with TRBD1 as a possible D gene (6 bases). CDR3 length equals 14 residues. V shed 7 bases and J shed 6 bases, with 19 bases lying between them. The germline CDR1 and CDR2 sequences are MNHEY and SVGAGI.